These T cell receptor beta chains were read from a single sample in a study of technical replicates of blood from a handful of donors. Repertoires were generated with immunoSEQ multiplex PCR, while TCRdb's copy carries only in-frame clones and drops some. In the table there are approximately 79,000 clones, 96% of which are singletons. Sequenced input: T cells isolated from PBMCs. The receptor set was obtained from a human donor in good health. The CDR3 runs from the conserved cysteine through the conserved F or W. The order of the fields is J gene, V gene, CDR3 protein.

j_gene: TRBJ2-2
v_gene: TRBV10-3
CDR3aa: CAISDQPGTGELFF

j_gene: TRBJ2-2
v_gene: TRBV5-1
CDR3aa: CASSGGTPDTGELFF

j_gene: TRBJ1-5
v_gene: TRBV28
CDR3aa: CASSFYGNQPQHF

j_gene: TRBJ2-4
v_gene: TRBV5-4
CDR3aa: CASSLGGTSVKNIQYF

j_gene: TRBJ2-5
v_gene: TRBV6-1
CDR3aa: CASSLGPGGETQYF

j_gene: TRBJ2-7
v_gene: TRBV11-3
CDR3aa: CATMSGTSYEQYF

j_gene: TRBJ2-1
v_gene: TRBV5-6
CDR3aa: CASSLTSSYNEQFF

j_gene: TRBJ1-2
v_gene: TRBV6-1
CDR3aa: CASSEAPGDGYTF

j_gene: TRBJ1-2
v_gene: TRBV28
CDR3aa: CASRQTGGEYGYTF

j_gene: TRBJ2-5
v_gene: TRBV9
CDR3aa: CASVIPGQPKGETQYF

j_gene: TRBJ1-1
v_gene: TRBV4-3
CDR3aa: CASSQELVVSGAFF

j_gene: TRBJ2-1
v_gene: TRBV6-1
CDR3aa: CASSPYPTYNEQFF

j_gene: TRBJ1-5
v_gene: TRBV28
CDR3aa: CASSPPDRNQPQHF

j_gene: TRBJ2-6
v_gene: TRBV7-9
CDR3aa: CASSHTGIHSGANVLTF

j_gene: TRBJ1-1
v_gene: TRBV7-3
CDR3aa: CASSWAGEHTEAFF

j_gene: TRBJ2-1
v_gene: TRBV6-6
CDR3aa: CASSYLGGGIYNEQFF

j_gene: TRBJ2-5
v_gene: TRBV5-4
CDR3aa: CASSLLSGNQETQYF

j_gene: TRBJ1-1
v_gene: TRBV5-6
CDR3aa: CASSPPDRANEAFF

j_gene: TRBJ2-1
v_gene: TRBV23-1
CDR3aa: CASSPGQREYNEQFF

j_gene: TRBJ2-7
v_gene: TRBV7-2
CDR3aa: CASSLGGGIGEQYF

j_gene: TRBJ1-1
v_gene: TRBV13
CDR3aa: CASSLGVRGSLAFF

j_gene: TRBJ1-1
v_gene: TRBV30
CDR3aa: CAWSVDREMPEAFF

j_gene: TRBJ2-7
v_gene: TRBV18
CDR3aa: CASSLTGGEQYF

j_gene: TRBJ2-1
v_gene: TRBV16
CDR3aa: CASSQSYGITYNEQFF

j_gene: TRBJ2-2
v_gene: TRBV7-9
CDR3aa: CASSPGSWIGELFF

j_gene: TRBJ1-3
v_gene: TRBV6-5
CDR3aa: CASSTRLAGNTIYF

j_gene: TRBJ2-7
v_gene: TRBV4-2
CDR3aa: CASSQGSGSSYEQYF

j_gene: TRBJ2-7
v_gene: TRBV15
CDR3aa: CATSRDQGTGPYEQYF

j_gene: TRBJ2-1
v_gene: TRBV29-1
CDR3aa: CSVFTGDYNEQFF

j_gene: TRBJ2-5
v_gene: TRBV11-2
CDR3aa: CASKLSSLETQYF

j_gene: TRBJ2-3
v_gene: TRBV4-3
CDR3aa: CASSHSTGADTQYF

j_gene: TRBJ2-7
v_gene: TRBV11-3
CDR3aa: CASSLLSGRIFYEQYF

j_gene: TRBJ2-2
v_gene: TRBV5-1
CDR3aa: CASRLARNTGELFF

j_gene: TRBJ2-5
v_gene: TRBV7-3
CDR3aa: CASSPYQETQYF

j_gene: TRBJ2-7
v_gene: TRBV6-5
CDR3aa: CASSTDRRSSYEQYF

j_gene: TRBJ2-3
v_gene: TRBV19
CDR3aa: CASSSGEHVGDTQYF

j_gene: TRBJ2-7
v_gene: TRBV5-6
CDR3aa: CASSLGYTGYEQYF

j_gene: TRBJ2-7
v_gene: TRBV7-3
CDR3aa: CASSLRGFDEQYF

j_gene: TRBJ2-7
v_gene: TRBV11-2
CDR3aa: CASSLDLRRSPYEQYF

j_gene: TRBJ2-7
v_gene: TRBV15
CDR3aa: CATSKDRDRAYEQYF

j_gene: TRBJ2-1
v_gene: TRBV19
CDR3aa: CASSPDFSYNEQFF

j_gene: TRBJ2-7
v_gene: TRBV2
CDR3aa: CASSRQLYYEQYF

j_gene: TRBJ2-2
v_gene: TRBV11-2
CDR3aa: CASSLVAGTNTGELFF

j_gene: TRBJ2-2
v_gene: TRBV7-9
CDR3aa: CASLADTGELFF

j_gene: TRBJ2-5
v_gene: TRBV6-5
CDR3aa: CASSRLGQTETQYF